This passage covers 4 T cell receptor beta chains from one sample sequenced in a study of shared clonotypes between healthy human individuals. Sequencing was performed with immunoSEQ multiplex PCR; in TCRdb, only in-frame clones are kept and a portion is missing. Of millions of clones listed, more than 80% were seen once; the top ten hold under 0.45%. The sequenced sample consisted of naive CD4+ T cells from PBMCs. Noted subset: CD45RA+ positively selected. The receptors originated from a young man in good health. Some clones in this sample may be carry-over from other donors' samples.

The chain employs TRBV11-1 and TRBJ2-7; D remains ambiguous. Per germline, CDR1 SGHAT and CDR2 FQDESV (reference sequence). This CDR3 is built from 12 residues. V was trimmed by 2 bases and J by 5 bases, leaving 7 bases between them. The CDR3 reads CASSLNSNEQYF. The DNA of the CDR3 is TGTGCCAGCAGCTTAAACTCGAACGAGCAGTACTTC.

This clone came up once. J is TRBJ2-2 and V is TRBV28; perhaps TRBD2 as D (5 bases). CDR1 and CDR2 (germline): MDHEN, SYDVKM. V lost 6 bases and J lost 6, with 11 bases in between. The CDR3 is 13 amino acids. CDR3 nucleotide sequence: TGTGCCAGCAGACTAGGGATGCCCGGGGAGCTGTTTTTT. This translates into CASRLGMPGELFF.

This clone was seen once. Other nucleotide sequences in the sample specify the same CDR3. The V call is TRBV7-3, the J call TRBJ2-2; no clear D. Germline CDR1 is SGHTA and CDR2 is FQGTGA. Trimming pared 1 base from V and 4 bases from J, leaving 4 bases between. The CDR3 sequence is 13 residues long. The CDR3 sequence: CASSLMPTGELFF. The CDR3 DNA reads TGTGCCAGCAGCTTAATGCCCACCGGGGAGCTGTTTTTT.

The CDR3 is CAWSETADYGYTF. CDR3 bases: TGTGCCTGGAGTGAGACCGCCGATTATGGCTACACCTTC. The chain uses TRBV30 and TRBJ1-2, with D unclear. The CDR3 runs 13 residues. V shed 1 base and J shed 5 bases, with 11 bases lying between them. Germline V gene data show CDR1 as GTSNPN and CDR2 as SVGIG (reference sequence).